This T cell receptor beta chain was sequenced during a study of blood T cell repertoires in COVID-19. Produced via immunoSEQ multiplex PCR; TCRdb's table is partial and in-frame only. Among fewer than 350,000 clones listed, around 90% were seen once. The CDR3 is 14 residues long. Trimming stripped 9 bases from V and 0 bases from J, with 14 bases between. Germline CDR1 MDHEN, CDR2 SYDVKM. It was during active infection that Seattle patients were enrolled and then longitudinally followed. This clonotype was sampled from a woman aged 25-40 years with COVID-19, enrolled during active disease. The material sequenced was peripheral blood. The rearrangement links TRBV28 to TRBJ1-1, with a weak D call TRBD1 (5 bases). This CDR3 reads CASDTGVVNTEAFF. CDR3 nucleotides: TGTGCCAGTGACACGGGGGTGGTGAACACTGAAGCTTTCTTT.